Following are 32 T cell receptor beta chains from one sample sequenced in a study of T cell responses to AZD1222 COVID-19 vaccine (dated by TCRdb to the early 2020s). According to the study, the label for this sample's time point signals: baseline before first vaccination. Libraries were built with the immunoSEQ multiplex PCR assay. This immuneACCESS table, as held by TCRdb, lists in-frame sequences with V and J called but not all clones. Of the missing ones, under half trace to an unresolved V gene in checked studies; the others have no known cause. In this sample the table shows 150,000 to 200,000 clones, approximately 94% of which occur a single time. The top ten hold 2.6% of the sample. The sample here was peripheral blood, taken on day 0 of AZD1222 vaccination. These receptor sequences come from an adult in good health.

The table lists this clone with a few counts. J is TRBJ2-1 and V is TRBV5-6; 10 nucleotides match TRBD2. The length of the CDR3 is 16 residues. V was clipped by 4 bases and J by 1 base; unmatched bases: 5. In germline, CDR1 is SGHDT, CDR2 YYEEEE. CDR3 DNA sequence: TGTGCCAGCAGCGTTACTAGCGGGATATCCTACAATGAGCAGTTCTTC. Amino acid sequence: CASSVTSGISYNEQFF.

The CDR3 nucleotides read TGTGCCATCAGGGTGGACTCTGGAAACACCATATATTTT. Translation: CAIRVDSGNTIYF. The chain uses TRBV10-3 and TRBJ1-3; D call uncertain. This CDR3 has 13 amino acids. Germline V gene lookup returns CDR1 ENHRY and CDR2 SYGVKD. The V and J ends lost 6 bases and 0 bases respectively, with 6 bases between them.

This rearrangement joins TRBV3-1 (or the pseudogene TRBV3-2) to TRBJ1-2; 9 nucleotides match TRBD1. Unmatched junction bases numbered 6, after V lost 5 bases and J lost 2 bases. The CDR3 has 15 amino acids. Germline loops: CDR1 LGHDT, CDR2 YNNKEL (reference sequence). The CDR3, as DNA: TGTGCCAGCAGCTCAACAGGGGGCGAGAACTATGGCTACACCTTC. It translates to CASSSTGGENYGYTF.

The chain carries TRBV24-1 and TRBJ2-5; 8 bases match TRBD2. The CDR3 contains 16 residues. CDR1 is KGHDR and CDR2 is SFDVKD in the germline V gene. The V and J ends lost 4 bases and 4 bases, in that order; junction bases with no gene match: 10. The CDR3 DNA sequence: TGTGCCACCAGTGAATTCGGGGGGGCGTTAGTAGAGACCCAGTACTTC. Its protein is CATSEFGGALVETQYF.

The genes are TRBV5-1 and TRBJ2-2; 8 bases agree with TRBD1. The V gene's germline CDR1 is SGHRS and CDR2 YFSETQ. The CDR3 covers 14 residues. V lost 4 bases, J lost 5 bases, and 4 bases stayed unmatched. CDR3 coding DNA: TGCGCCAGCAGCCCAAGACAGGGGACCGGGGAGCTGTTTTTT. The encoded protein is CASSPRQGTGELFF.

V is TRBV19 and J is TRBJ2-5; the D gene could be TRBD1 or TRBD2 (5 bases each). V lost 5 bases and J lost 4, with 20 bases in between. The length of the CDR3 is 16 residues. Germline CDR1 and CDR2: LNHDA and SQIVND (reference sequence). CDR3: CASSPHAGAWGETQYF. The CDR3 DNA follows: TGTGCCAGTAGTCCGCATGCCGGGGCATGGGGAGAGACCCAGTACTTC.

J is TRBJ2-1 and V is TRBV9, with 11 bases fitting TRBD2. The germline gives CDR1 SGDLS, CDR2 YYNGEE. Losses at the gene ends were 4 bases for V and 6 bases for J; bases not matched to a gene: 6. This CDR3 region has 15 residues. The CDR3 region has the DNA TGTGCCAGCAGCTTGGGGCTAGCGGGAGGCAATGAGCAGTTCTTC. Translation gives CASSLGLAGGNEQFF.

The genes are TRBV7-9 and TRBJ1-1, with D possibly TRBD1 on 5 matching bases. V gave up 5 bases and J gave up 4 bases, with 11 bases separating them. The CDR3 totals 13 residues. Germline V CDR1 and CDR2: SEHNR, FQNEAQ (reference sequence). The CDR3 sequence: CASSDGGSTEAFF. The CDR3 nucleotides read TGTGCCAGCAGCGATGGGGGGAGCACTGAAGCTTTCTTT. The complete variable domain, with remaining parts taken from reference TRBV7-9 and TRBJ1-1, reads DTGVSQNPRHKITKRGQNVTFRCDPISEHNRLYWYRQTLGQGPEFLTYFQNEAQLEKSRLLSDRFSAERPKGSFSTLEIQRTEQGDSAMYLCASSDGGSTEAFFGQGTRLTVV.

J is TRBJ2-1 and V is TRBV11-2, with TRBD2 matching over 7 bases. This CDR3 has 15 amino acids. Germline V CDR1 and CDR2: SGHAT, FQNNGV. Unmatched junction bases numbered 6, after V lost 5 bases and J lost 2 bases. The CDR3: CASSQRAGPYNEQFF. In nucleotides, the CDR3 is TGTGCCAGCAGCCAAAGAGCGGGACCCTACAATGAGCAGTTCTTC.

This CDR3 is CAWSVVNTGELFF. The CDR3 DNA follows: TGTGCCTGGAGTGTGGTGAACACCGGGGAGCTGTTTTTT. The chain carries TRBV30 and TRBJ2-2; no definite D call. This CDR3 is built from 13 residues. Trimming pared 0 bases from V and 1 base from J, leaving 3 bases between. CDR1 GTSNPN and CDR2 SVGIG come from the germline V gene (reference sequence).

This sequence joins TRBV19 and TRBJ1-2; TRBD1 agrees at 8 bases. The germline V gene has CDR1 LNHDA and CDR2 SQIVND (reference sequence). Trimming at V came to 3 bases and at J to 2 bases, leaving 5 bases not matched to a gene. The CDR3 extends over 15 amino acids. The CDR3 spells CASSIAGQGNYGYTF. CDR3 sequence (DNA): TGTGCCAGTAGTATCGCCGGACAGGGAAACTATGGCTACACCTTC.

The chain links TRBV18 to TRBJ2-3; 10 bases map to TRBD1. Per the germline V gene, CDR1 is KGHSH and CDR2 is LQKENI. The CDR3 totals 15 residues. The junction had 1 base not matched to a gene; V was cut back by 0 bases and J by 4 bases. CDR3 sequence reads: CASSPPGQGSDTQYF. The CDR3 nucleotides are TGTGCCAGCTCACCACCGGGACAGGGGTCAGATACGCAGTATTTT.

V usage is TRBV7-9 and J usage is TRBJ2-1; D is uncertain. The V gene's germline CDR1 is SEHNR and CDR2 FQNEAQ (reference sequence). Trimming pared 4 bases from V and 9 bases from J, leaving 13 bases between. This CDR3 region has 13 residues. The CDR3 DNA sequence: TGTGCCAGCAGCTGGGCCTCGGGCCGTGAGCAGTTCTTC. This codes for CASSWASGREQFF.

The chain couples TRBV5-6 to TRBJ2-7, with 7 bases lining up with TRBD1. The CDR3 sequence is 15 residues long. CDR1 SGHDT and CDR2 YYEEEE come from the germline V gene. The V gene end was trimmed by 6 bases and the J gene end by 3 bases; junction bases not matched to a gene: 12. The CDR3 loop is CASTVLRTGDYEQYF. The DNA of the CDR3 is TGTGCCAGCACCGTCCTTCGGACAGGAGACTACGAGCAGTACTTC.

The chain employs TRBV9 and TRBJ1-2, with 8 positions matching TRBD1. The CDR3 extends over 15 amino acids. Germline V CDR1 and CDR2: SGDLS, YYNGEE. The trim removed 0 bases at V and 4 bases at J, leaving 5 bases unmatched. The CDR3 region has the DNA TGTGCCAGCAGCGTAGAGGCTACAGGGGGCTATGGCTACACCTTC. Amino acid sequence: CASSVEATGGYGYTF.

This chain's CDR3 is CATSLGDTQYF. For the CDR3, the DNA is TGTGCCACCAGCTTGGGAGATACGCAGTATTTT. This sequence joins TRBV15 and TRBJ2-3; the D is unclear. Trimming shortened V by 5 bases and J by 5 bases, and 5 bases separated the two germline ends. Germline V gene lookup returns CDR1 LNHNV and CDR2 YYDKDF (reference sequence). The CDR3 runs 11 residues.

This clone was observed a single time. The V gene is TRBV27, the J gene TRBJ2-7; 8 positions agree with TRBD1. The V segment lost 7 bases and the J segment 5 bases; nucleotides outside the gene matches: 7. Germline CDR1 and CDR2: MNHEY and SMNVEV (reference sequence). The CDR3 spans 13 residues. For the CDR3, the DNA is TGTGCCAGCATGGACAGGGCGTTTAACGAGCAGTACTTC. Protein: CASMDRAFNEQYF.

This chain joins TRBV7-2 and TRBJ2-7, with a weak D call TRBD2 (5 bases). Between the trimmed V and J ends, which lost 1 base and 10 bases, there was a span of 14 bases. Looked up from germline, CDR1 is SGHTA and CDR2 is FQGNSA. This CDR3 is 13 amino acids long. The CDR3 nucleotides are TGTGCCAGCAGCTTAGGTCTGACGGGATCCCAGTACTTC. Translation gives CASSLGLTGSQYF.

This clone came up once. The CDR3 here is CAWSYPGPNTGELFF. CDR3 nucleotide sequence: TGTGCCTGGAGTTACCCGGGCCCGAACACCGGGGAGCTGTTTTTT. The rearrangement joins TRBV30 to TRBJ2-2; no clear D. This CDR3 region has 15 residues. V gave up 2 bases and J gave up 0 bases, with 10 bases separating them. Germline loops: CDR1 GTSNPN, CDR2 SVGIG (reference sequence).

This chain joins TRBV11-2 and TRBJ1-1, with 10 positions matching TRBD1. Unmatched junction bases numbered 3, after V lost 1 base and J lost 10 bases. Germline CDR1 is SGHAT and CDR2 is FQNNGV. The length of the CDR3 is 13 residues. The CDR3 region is CASSLADRGRAFF. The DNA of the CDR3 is TGTGCCAGCAGCTTAGCGGACAGGGGGAGAGCTTTCTTT.

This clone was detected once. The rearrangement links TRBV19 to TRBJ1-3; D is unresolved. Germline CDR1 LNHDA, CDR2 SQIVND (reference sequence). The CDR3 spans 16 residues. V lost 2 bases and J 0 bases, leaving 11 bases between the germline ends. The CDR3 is CASSIRTGISGNTIYF. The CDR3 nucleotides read TGTGCCAGTAGTATAAGGACGGGGATCTCTGGAAACACCATATATTTT.

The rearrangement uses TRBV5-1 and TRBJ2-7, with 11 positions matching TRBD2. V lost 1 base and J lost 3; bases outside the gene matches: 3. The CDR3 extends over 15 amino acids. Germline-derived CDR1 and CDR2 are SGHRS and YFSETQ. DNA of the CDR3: TGCGCCAGCAGCTTGTCGGGACTAGCGGTCTACGAGCAGTACTTC. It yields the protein CASSLSGLAVYEQYF.

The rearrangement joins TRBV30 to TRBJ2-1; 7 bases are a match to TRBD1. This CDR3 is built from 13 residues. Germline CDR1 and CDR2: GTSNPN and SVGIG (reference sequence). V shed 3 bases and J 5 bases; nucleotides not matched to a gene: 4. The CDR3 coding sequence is TGTGCCTGGAGGGGACAGAGCCACAATGAGCAGTTCTTC. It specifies CAWRGQSHNEQFF. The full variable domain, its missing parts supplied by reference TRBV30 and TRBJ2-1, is SQTIHQWPATLVQPVGSPLSLECTVEGTSNPNLYWYRQAAGRGLQLLFYSVGIGQISSEVPQNLSASRPQDRQFILSSKKLLLSDSGFYLCAWRGQSHNEQFFGPGTRLTVL.

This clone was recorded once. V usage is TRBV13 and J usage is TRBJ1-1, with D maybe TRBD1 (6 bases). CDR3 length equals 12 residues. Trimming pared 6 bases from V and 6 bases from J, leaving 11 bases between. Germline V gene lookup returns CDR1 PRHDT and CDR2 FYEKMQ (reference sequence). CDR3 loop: CASRGGRAEAFF. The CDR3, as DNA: TGTGCCAGCAGAGGGGGTAGGGCTGAAGCTTTCTTT.

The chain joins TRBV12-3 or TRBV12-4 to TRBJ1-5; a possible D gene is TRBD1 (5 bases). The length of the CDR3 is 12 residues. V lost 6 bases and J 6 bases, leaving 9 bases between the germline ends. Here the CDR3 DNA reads TGTGCCAGCAGGGGGGGTCTTCAGCCCCAGCATTTT. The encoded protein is CASRGGLQPQHF.

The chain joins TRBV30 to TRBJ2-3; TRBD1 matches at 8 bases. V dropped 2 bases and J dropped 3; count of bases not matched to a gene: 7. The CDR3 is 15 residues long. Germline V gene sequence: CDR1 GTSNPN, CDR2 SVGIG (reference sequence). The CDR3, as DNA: TGTGCCTGGAGTATAGGACAGGGCAGGACAGATACGCAGTATTTT. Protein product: CAWSIGQGRTDTQYF. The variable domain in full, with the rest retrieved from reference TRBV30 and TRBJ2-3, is SQTIHQWPATLVQPVGSPLSLECTVEGTSNPNLYWYRQAAGRGLQLLFYSVGIGQISSEVPQNLSASRPQDRQFILSSKKLLLSDSGFYLCAWSIGQGRTDTQYFGPGTRLTVL.

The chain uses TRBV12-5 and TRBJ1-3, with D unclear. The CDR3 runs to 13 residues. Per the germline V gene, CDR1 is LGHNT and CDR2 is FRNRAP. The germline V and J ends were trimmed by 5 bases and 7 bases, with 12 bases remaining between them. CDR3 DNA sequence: TGTGCTAGTGGTCCGTCTCTGGCGAACACCATATATTTT. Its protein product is CASGPSLANTIYF. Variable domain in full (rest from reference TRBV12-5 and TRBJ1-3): DARVTQTPRHKVTEMGQEVTMRCQPILGHNTVFWYRQTMMQGLELLAYFRNRAPLDDSGMPKDRFSAEMPDATLATLKIQPSEPRDSAVYFCASGPSLANTIYFGEGSWLTVV.

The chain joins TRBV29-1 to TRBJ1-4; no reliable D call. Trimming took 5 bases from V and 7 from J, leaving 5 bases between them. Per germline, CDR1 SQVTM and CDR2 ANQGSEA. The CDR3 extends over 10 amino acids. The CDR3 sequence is CSVLSEKLFF. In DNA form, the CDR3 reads TGCAGCGTTCTGTCTGAAAAACTGTTTTTT. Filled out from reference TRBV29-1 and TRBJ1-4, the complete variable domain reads SAVISQKPSRDICQRGTSLTIQCQVDSQVTMMFWYRQQPGQSLTLIATANQGSEATYESGFVIDKFPISRPNLTFSTLTVSNMSPEDSSIYLCSVLSEKLFFGSGTQLSVL.

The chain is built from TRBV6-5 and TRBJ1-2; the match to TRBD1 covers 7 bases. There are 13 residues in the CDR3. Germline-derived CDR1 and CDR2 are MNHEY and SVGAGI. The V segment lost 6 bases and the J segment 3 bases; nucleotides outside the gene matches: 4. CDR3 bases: TGTGCCAGCAGGGTACAGGGGCACTATGGCTACACCTTC. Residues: CASRVQGHYGYTF.

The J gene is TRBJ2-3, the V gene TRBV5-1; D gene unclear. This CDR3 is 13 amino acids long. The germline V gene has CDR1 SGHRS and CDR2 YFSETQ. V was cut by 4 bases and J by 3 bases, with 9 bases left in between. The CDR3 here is CASSQDPTDTQYF. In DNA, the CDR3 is TGCGCCAGCAGCCAGGACCCTACAGATACGCAGTATTTT.

The CDR3 protein is CASSQTLEATSGRFTDTQYF. CDR3 nucleotide sequence: TGTGCCAGCAGCCAAACCCTCGAGGCGACTAGCGGGAGGTTCACAGATACGCAGTATTTT. This rearrangement joins TRBV7-6 to TRBJ2-3; TRBD2 agrees at 13 bases. V was pared by 5 bases and J by 2 bases, with 16 bases of the junction left unmatched. This CDR3 spans 20 amino acids. The germline V gene encodes CDR1 SGHVS and CDR2 FNYEAQ.

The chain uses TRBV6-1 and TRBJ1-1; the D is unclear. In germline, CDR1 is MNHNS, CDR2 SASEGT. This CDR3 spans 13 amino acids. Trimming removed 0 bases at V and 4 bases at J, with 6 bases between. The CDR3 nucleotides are TGTGCCAGCAGTGAAGCGGCAGCCACTGAAGCTTTCTTT. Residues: CASSEAAATEAFF.